The T cell receptor beta chain described here comes from a study of T cells in Graves' hyperthyroidism and ophthalmopathy. The patients, who ranged from 18 to 65 in age, presented with newly diagnosed hyperthyroidism lasting under 2 months. Amplified TCR beta CDR3 regions derived from RNA transcripts. First-round RT-PCR with HTBI primers amplified the TCR CDR3 region. TCRdb re-derived calls from the multiplex PCR reads in MiXCR, one entry per CDR3 protein. The data contain approximately 270,000 distinct CDR3 sequences, more than 12% of them singletons. On this clonotype itself: What it recognizes is unknown.

There are 12 residues in the CDR3. Germline lookup yields CDR1 SQVTM and CDR2 ANQGSEA. Trimming shortened V by 0 bases and J by 6 bases, and 8 bases separated the two germline ends. Study-level points and caveats: Separation of ophthalmopathy from stable hyperthyroidism was achieved by a 13 V-J model.

This TCR was sampled from a woman aged 40 to 55 with Graves' hyperthyroidism that later progressed to Graves' ophthalmopathy. V is TRBV29-1 and J is TRBJ1-1; D gene uncertain. Sequences were obtained from blood. Here the CDR3 DNA reads TGCAGCGTTGAAGACCCCCCACCTGAAGCTTTCTTT. It encodes CSVEDPPPEAFF.